This entry lists 18 T cell receptor beta chains sequenced from one sample in a study of graft-versus-host responses after intestinal transplantation. The repertoire was sequenced with immunoSEQ multiplex PCR; TCRdb's copy has only in-frame clones and lacks some. This table holds under 40,000 clones, about 94% found once. This specimen was PBMCs, taken 16 days after intestinal transplant. These receptors all stem from a human patient who received an intestinal transplant, so some T cells may come from the graft donor.

DNA for the CDR3: TGTGCCACCAGCAGAACGGGACAGACCTACGAGCAGTACTTC. This encodes CATSRTGQTYEQYF. The chain couples TRBV15 to TRBJ2-7; 7 bases map to TRBD1. The CDR3 is 14 amino acids. Germline CDR1 is LNHNV and CDR2 is YYDKDF (reference sequence). V shed 2 bases, J shed 2 bases, and the junction held 3 bases outside the gene matches.

The rearrangement joins TRBV27 to TRBJ2-1; D ambiguous. Trimming shortened V by 11 bases and J by 10 bases, and 12 bases separated the two germline ends. Germline lookup yields CDR1 MNHEY and CDR2 SMNVEV (reference sequence). The length of the CDR3 is 10 residues. The CDR3 here is CAGWTKEQFF. The DNA of the CDR3 is TGTGCCGGCTGGACCAAGGAGCAGTTCTTC.

The chain uses TRBV28 and TRBJ1-2; a possible D gene is TRBD1 (5 bases). In germline, CDR1 is MDHEN, CDR2 SYDVKM. V lost 5 bases to trimming and J lost 5 bases, with 15 bases between them. This CDR3 contains 14 residues. The CDR3 is CASSVGVIIYGYTF. In DNA, the CDR3 is TGTGCCAGCAGTGTGGGGGTAATCATATATGGCTACACCTTC.

The chain employs TRBV30 and TRBJ2-1, with a tentative D call TRBD2 (7 bases). There are 14 residues in the CDR3. The V end was cut by 4 bases, the J end by 5 bases, with 15 bases between. In germline, CDR1 is GTSNPN, CDR2 SVGIG (reference sequence). Here the CDR3 DNA reads TGTGCCTGGAACTGGGGGGGCGCGGACAATGAGCAGTTCTTC. Translated: CAWNWGGADNEQFF.

The chain links TRBV4-2 to TRBJ2-7; 8 bases match TRBD1. CDR1 is LGHNA, CDR2 YNFKEQ, per germline. The CDR3 loop spans 13 amino acids. J gave up 6 bases and V 2 bases, and 3 bases lay outside the gene matches. Here the CDR3 reads CASSQLQGGEQYF. The CDR3 nucleotides are TGTGCCAGCAGCCAATTACAGGGGGGCGAGCAGTACTTC.

The chain carries TRBV15 and TRBJ1-3, with TRBD1 matching over 9 bases. V lost 4 bases, J lost 0 bases, and 7 bases stayed unmatched. The CDR3 totals 17 residues. Germline CDR1 is LNHNV and CDR2 is YYDKDF (reference sequence). The CDR3, as DNA: TGTGCCACCAGCACGGGGGGGACAGGGCTCTCTGGAAACACCATATATTTT. This codes for CATSTGGTGLSGNTIYF.

The CDR3 bases are TGTGCCAGCTCACCCTCCAACCCAGGATTTTACAGGGCTAGTCAGGGAAATGAGCAGTTCTTC. It translates to CASSPSNPGFYRASQGNEQFF. This chain connects TRBV18 to TRBJ2-1, with a possible D match to TRBD1 (6 bases). Germline CDR1 is KGHSH and CDR2 is LQKENI. Trimming left V 3 bases short and J 7 bases short, with 34 bases between. The CDR3 has 21 residues.

The chain recombines TRBV19 with TRBJ2-5; D remains ambiguous. The last part of the DNA fits TRBJ2-7 better; the J call may be wrong. Germline V gene lookup returns CDR1 LNHDA and CDR2 SQIVND (reference sequence). CDR3 length: 16 amino acids. The CDR3 bases are TGTGCCAGTAGTACATACAGCGTTCGAAGCTCCTACGAGCAGTACTTC. Protein: CASSTYSVRSSYEQYF.

The CDR3 reads CASSQAGTGVTGSYNSPLHF. DNA of the CDR3: TGCGCCAGCAGCCAAGCCGGGACAGGGGTAACGGGCTCCTATAATTCACCCCTCCACTTT. J is TRBJ1-6 and V is TRBV4-1; 10 bases fit TRBD1. V lost 1 base and J lost 0; bases outside the gene matches: 9. The CDR3 is 20 residues long. Germline V CDR1 and CDR2: MGHRA, YSYEKL.

The J gene is TRBJ2-1, the V gene TRBV5-4; D may be TRBD1 or TRBD2 (6 bases each). Germline V gene lookup returns CDR1 SGHNT and CDR2 YYREEE (reference sequence). The V end lost 0 bases, the J end lost 0 bases, and 10 bases lay between the germline ends. The CDR3 length is 16 residues. The CDR3 DNA reads TGTGCCAGCAGCTTGGAGGGGGGCAACTCCTACAATGAGCAGTTCTTC. Its translation is CASSLEGGNSYNEQFF.

The genes are TRBV6-6 and TRBJ1-2; D may be TRBD1 (5 bases). The CDR3 consists of 13 residues. Trimming shortened V by 2 bases and J by 6 bases, and 10 bases separated the two germline ends. The germline V gene has CDR1 MNHNY and CDR2 SVGAGI (reference sequence). CDR3 DNA: TGTGCCAGCAGTTACGGGGGGAAGGATGGCTACACCTTC. This sequence encodes CASSYGGKDGYTF.

This clone was detected a few times. This chain uses TRBV30 with TRBJ2-7; D call uncertain. Germline V lookup: CDR1 GTSNPN, CDR2 SVGIG (reference sequence). Deletions cut 1 base from V and 2 bases from J, with 3 bases between. The CDR3 has 11 residues. Here the CDR3 reads CAWSGAYEQYF. DNA for the CDR3: TGTGCCTGGAGTGGGGCCTACGAGCAGTACTTC.

This clone has just one count. V gene TRBV19 combines with J gene TRBJ1-1; D may be TRBD1 (6 bases). V was clipped by 10 bases and J by 0 bases, with 18 bases between them. Germline V gene data show CDR1 as LNHDA and CDR2 as SQIVND (reference sequence). The CDR3 contains 15 residues. Written as DNA, the CDR3 is TGTGCCACCTATGACAGGAGGGGGATGAACACTGAAGCTTTCTTT. Translated, it gives CATYDRRGMNTEAFF.

The chain employs TRBV7-9 and TRBJ2-6; D tentatively reads TRBD1 or TRBD2 (7 bases each). This CDR3 spans 19 amino acids. CDR1 and CDR2 (germline): SEHNR, FQNEAQ (reference sequence). Trimming took 5 bases from V and 0 from J, leaving 20 bases between them. For the CDR3, the DNA is TGTGCCAGCAGCCCACCCCAGGGGGGGTTAGGCTCTGGGGCCAACGTCCTGACTTTC. This translates into CASSPPQGGLGSGANVLTF.

The gene calls are TRBV6-5 and TRBJ1-1; D remains ambiguous. The CDR3 spans 13 residues. The germline V and J ends were trimmed by 6 bases and 8 bases, with 16 bases remaining between them. Germline loops: CDR1 MNHEY, CDR2 SVGAGI. CDR3 amino acids: CASRRIGQPEAFF. CDR3 bases: TGTGCCAGCAGGAGGATAGGCCAGCCGGAAGCTTTCTTT.

CDR3 region: CASSLEGQGNTEAFF. CDR3 DNA: TGTGCCAGCAGCTTAGAGGGACAGGGGAACACTGAAGCTTTCTTT. This chain joins TRBV7-6 and TRBJ1-1, with 9 bases identical to TRBD1. Trimming at V came to 1 base and at J to 1 base, leaving 1 base not matched to a gene. The CDR3 spans 15 residues. Germline V gives CDR1 SGHVS, CDR2 FNYEAQ.

Only one count was recorded for this clone. The V call is TRBV12-5, the J call TRBJ2-2; no firm D call. The germline V and J ends were trimmed by 3 bases and 4 bases, with 18 bases remaining between them. The V gene's germline CDR1 is LGHNT and CDR2 FRNRAP. The CDR3 consists of 17 residues. Written as DNA, the CDR3 is TGTGCTAGTGGTTTCGATATGACCGGATCCAGCACCGGGGAGCTGTTTTTT. It is translated as CASGFDMTGSSTGELFF.

The V gene is TRBV29-1, the J gene TRBJ2-7; TRBD2 agrees at 8 bases. The germline CDR1 and CDR2 sequences are SQVTM and ANQGSEA. The CDR3 extends over 14 amino acids. V gave up 3 bases and J gave up 5 bases; unmatched junction bases: 9. This CDR3 is CSVDASGSLDEQYF. In nucleotides, the CDR3 is TGCAGCGTTGATGCTAGCGGGTCCCTGGACGAGCAGTACTTC.